These 32 T cell receptor beta chains came from one sample sequenced in a study of blood T cells in healthy people across ages. Primed by a sample-barcoded 5' primer and a J-beta primer mix, a second PCR proceeded for about 6 to 12 cycles. TCRdb re-analysed the 5' RACE reads in MiXCR, keeping a single row per CDR3 protein. The sample consists of 800,000 to 950,000 distinct CDR3 sequences, 25% to 35% of them appearing once. In addition, the sample was reused for a study of T cells of mothers and their children.

Sequenced sample: blood. These receptors all stem from a woman aged 40-49 years in good health.

This clonotype was observed a few times. The CDR3 region has the DNA TGTGCCAGCACGGGCAGGGCCCTTTCGAACACCGGGGAGCTGTTTTTT. Translated, it gives CASTGRALSNTGELFF. This sequence joins TRBV2 and TRBJ2-2; TRBD1 is a possible D gene (5 bases). The germline gives CDR1 SNHLY, CDR2 FYNNEI. V was clipped by 7 bases and J by 0 bases, with 15 bases between them. The CDR3 runs to 16 residues.

This clonotype showed up many times. The chain joins TRBV29-1 to TRBJ2-5; 8 nucleotides match TRBD1. The ends lost 8 bases at V and 5 bases at J; junction bases unmatched: 7. Germline CDR1 and CDR2: SQVTM and ANQGSEA. The CDR3 is made up of 12 amino acids. The CDR3 spells CSLRTGTETQYF. Here the CDR3 DNA reads TGCAGCCTTCGGACAGGGACGGAGACCCAGTACTTC.

V gene TRBV20-1 combines with J gene TRBJ2-5; 7 bases are shared with TRBD2. Germline V gives CDR1 DFQATT, CDR2 SNEGSKA (reference sequence). This CDR3 is 16 amino acids long. The V gene end was trimmed by 0 bases and the J gene end by 7 bases; junction bases not matched to a gene: 14. The CDR3 bases are TGCAGTGCTAGAGATTGGGGGGGGGTAGGGGTAAGGACCCAGTACTTC. This gives the protein CSARDWGGVGVRTQYF.

J is TRBJ2-5 and V is TRBV7-8, with D maybe TRBD1 (6 bases). V was clipped by 1 base and J by 5 bases, with 17 bases between them. The CDR3 length is 16 residues. Germline CDR1 SGHVS, CDR2 FQNEAQ. CDR3 sequence reads: CASSLDRGIRGETQYF. CDR3 in DNA: TGTGCCAGCAGCTTAGATAGGGGGATACGAGGGGAGACCCAGTACTTC.

A single count supports this clonotype. V usage is TRBV19 and J usage is TRBJ1-2; the D is unclear. Germline assignment: CDR1 LNHDA and CDR2 SQIVND (reference sequence). V was trimmed by 3 bases and J by 6 bases, leaving 8 bases between them. The CDR3 is made up of 12 amino acids. CDR3 residues: CASSIGGNGYTF. The CDR3 nucleotides read TGTGCCAGTAGTATCGGAGGAAATGGCTACACCTTC.

This clonotype was seen ten or more times. The chain combines TRBV5-6 with TRBJ2-1; possibly TRBD1 for D (5 bases). Between the trimmed V and J ends, which lost 5 bases and 9 bases, there was a span of 12 bases. The CDR3 has 12 amino acids. Germline CDR1 is SGHDT and CDR2 is YYEEEE. As DNA, the CDR3 is TGTGCCAGCAGGAAACAGGTGGGTGAGCAGTTCTTC. Residues: CASRKQVGEQFF.

At least ten counts were recorded for this clonotype. The rearrangement uses TRBV4-1 and TRBJ2-4, with TRBD1 identical over 7 bases. The V gene's germline CDR1 is MGHRA and CDR2 YSYEKL. The V and J ends lost 4 bases and 0 bases, in that order; junction bases with no gene match: 12. The CDR3 runs 18 residues. The CDR3 spells CASSPQLTGILAKNIQYF. CDR3 coding DNA: TGCGCCAGCAGCCCCCAATTGACAGGGATATTAGCCAAAAACATTCAGTACTTC.

V is TRBV29-1 and J is TRBJ1-1; D unresolved. CDR3 length equals 10 residues. Between the trimmed V and J ends, which lost 4 bases and 7 bases, there was a span of 7 bases. CDR1 SQVTM and CDR2 ANQGSEA come from the germline V gene. CDR3 bases: TGCAGCGTTGGGACGGATGAAGCTTTCTTT. It yields the protein CSVGTDEAFF.

This clonotype has more than one count but fewer than ten. The chain carries TRBV7-9 and TRBJ2-1, with 9 nucleotides matching TRBD1. Trimming took 6 bases from V and 5 from J; bases not matched to a gene: 2. This CDR3 comprises 13 residues. Germline CDR1 and CDR2: SEHNR and FQNEAQ (reference sequence). CDR3 nucleotides: TGTGCCAGCAGACGACAGGGGGACAATGAGCAGTTCTTC. Residues: CASRRQGDNEQFF.

This clonotype appeared a few times. This chain uses TRBV12-3 or TRBV12-4 with TRBJ2-5; D unclear. The V gene lost 6 bases and the J gene lost 4 bases, with 9 bases spanning the gap. The length of the CDR3 is 12 residues. CDR3 protein: CASREFGETQYF. The CDR3 DNA reads as TGTGCCAGCAGAGAATTCGGAGAGACCCAGTACTTC.

This clonotype turned up a few times. The chain employs TRBV5-1 and TRBJ2-7; D ambiguous. Trimming removed 0 bases at V and 6 bases at J, with 16 bases between. This CDR3 is built from 15 residues. CDR1 and CDR2 from the germline V gene are SGHRS and YFSETQ. In DNA form, the CDR3 reads TGCGCCAGCAGCTTGGAGGGTAGCCTGGGTCGCGAGCAGTACTTC. Amino acids: CASSLEGSLGREQYF.

This clonotype was seen more than once but under ten times. This sequence joins TRBV28 and TRBJ1-6; D call uncertain. The germline V and J ends were trimmed by 6 bases and 10 bases, with 10 bases remaining between them. Germline lookup yields CDR1 MDHEN and CDR2 SYDVKM. CDR3 length: 12 residues. CDR3 DNA: TGTGCCAGCAGCCTCCCGGGATCACCCCTCCACTTT. It is translated as CASSLPGSPLHF.

The V and J genes are TRBV18 and TRBJ1-3; weak D call: TRBD1 (5 bases). Germline CDR1 is KGHSH and CDR2 is LQKENI. The ends were cut back, 6 bases at V and 0 bases at J, with 9 bases in the middle. The CDR3 covers 14 residues. This CDR3 reads CASSRDFSGNTIYF. CDR3 sequence (DNA): TGTGCCAGCTCCCGGGACTTCTCTGGAAACACCATATATTTT. Full variable domain (missing parts from reference TRBV18 and TRBJ1-3): NAGVMQNPRHLVRRRGQEARLRCSPMKGHSHVYWYRQLPEEGLKFMVYLQKENIIDESGMPKERFSAEFPKEGPSILRIQQVVRGDSAAYFCASSRDFSGNTIYFGEGSWLTVV.

This clonotype was seen many times. This sequence joins TRBV28 and TRBJ1-4; TRBD1 aligns across 9 bases. Germline V gene lookup returns CDR1 MDHEN and CDR2 SYDVKM. The CDR3 covers 15 residues. Trimming at V came to 5 bases and at J to 4 bases, leaving 5 bases not matched to a gene. In DNA, the CDR3 is TGTGCCAGCAGTGGGACAGGGACGGGTAATGAAAAACTGTTTTTT. Its translation: CASSGTGTGNEKLFF.

This chain uses TRBV5-1 with TRBJ2-1, with 8 bases fitting TRBD1. Germline CDR1 is SGHRS and CDR2 is YFSETQ. The CDR3 contains 10 residues. The V segment lost 7 bases and the J segment 10 bases; nucleotides outside the gene matches: 1. CDR3 sequence reads: CASGQGEQFF. The CDR3 DNA is TGCGCCAGCGGACAGGGCGAGCAGTTCTTC.

This clonotype was observed a few times. This chain joins TRBV10-3 and TRBJ1-5; 8 bases agree with TRBD1. Germline V gene sequence: CDR1 ENHRY, CDR2 SYGVKD. This CDR3 has 19 amino acids. The V segment lost 0 bases and the J segment 1 base; nucleotides outside the gene matches: 11. This CDR3 is CAISESGTGGIGSNQPQHF. CDR3 bases: TGTGCCATCAGTGAGTCGGGAACAGGGGGAATTGGGAGCAATCAGCCCCAGCATTTT.

At least ten counts were recorded for this clonotype. J is TRBJ2-1 and V is TRBV6-5, with TRBD2 matching over 9 bases. CDR1 is MNHEY and CDR2 is SVGAGI in the germline V gene. With V trimmed by 4 bases and J by 6 bases, 10 bases remained unmatched. The CDR3 runs 16 residues. CDR3 residues: CASSFSTSGLVNEQFF. CDR3 sequence (DNA): TGTGCCAGCAGTTTTTCAACTAGCGGGCTCGTCAATGAGCAGTTCTTC.

The chain is built from TRBV18 and TRBJ2-1; D gene uncertain. The germline V gene has CDR1 KGHSH and CDR2 LQKENI. Trimming cost V 2 bases and J 6 bases, with 8 bases left between them. This CDR3 has 13 amino acids. The chain's CDR3 is CASSPLAANEQFF. Here the CDR3 DNA reads TGTGCCAGCTCACCATTGGCGGCCAATGAGCAGTTCTTC.

The chain couples TRBV5-1 to TRBJ2-1; 9 bases fit TRBD1. In germline, CDR1 is SGHRS, CDR2 YFSETQ. The CDR3 consists of 15 residues. V dropped 4 bases and J dropped 3; count of bases not matched to a gene: 5. This CDR3 reads CASSGTGGIYNEQFF. In nucleotides, the CDR3 is TGCGCCAGCAGCGGAACAGGGGGCATCTACAATGAGCAGTTCTTC. Variable domain in full (rest from reference TRBV5-1 and TRBJ2-1): KAGVTQTPRYLIKTRGQQVTLSCSPISGHRSVSWYQQTPGQGLQFLFEYFSETQRNKGNFPGRFSGRQFSNSRSEMNVSTLELGDSALYLCASSGTGGIYNEQFFGPGTRLTVL.

V gene TRBV7-2 combines with J gene TRBJ2-7, with TRBD1 identical over 7 bases. Germline V gene data show CDR1 as SGHTA and CDR2 as FQGNSA. The CDR3 loop spans 14 amino acids. After removal of 2 bases from V and 5 bases from J, the junction contained 6 bases not matched to a gene. The CDR3 bases are TGTGCCAGCAGCTTACGAGGGGGCCTTCACGAGCAGTACTTC. This sequence encodes CASSLRGGLHEQYF.

CDR3 loop: CASSLVPDSGNTIYF. The CDR3 nucleotides read TGCGCCAGCAGCTTGGTTCCGGACTCTGGAAACACCATATATTTT. V usage is TRBV5-1 and J usage is TRBJ1-3; D is unclear. V was clipped by 0 bases and J by 0 bases, with 7 bases between them. The CDR3 runs to 15 residues. Germline V gene data show CDR1 as SGHRS and CDR2 as YFSETQ.

This chain connects TRBV10-3 to TRBJ2-3, with D maybe TRBD2 (5 bases). The CDR3 is made up of 13 amino acids. From germline, CDR1 is ENHRY and CDR2 SYGVKD. V lost 10 bases and J 0 bases, leaving 11 bases between the germline ends. CDR3 sequence reads: CATWTPSTDTQYF. Written as DNA, the CDR3 is TGTGCCACCTGGACTCCTAGCACAGATACGCAGTATTTT.

This clonotype was observed at least ten times. The chain employs TRBV18 and TRBJ2-7, with TRBD1 identical over 10 bases. The V segment lost 3 bases and the J segment 7 bases; nucleotides outside the gene matches: 9. The CDR3 has 15 amino acids. The germline CDR1 and CDR2 sequences are KGHSH and LQKENI. The CDR3 here is CASSPRDRGLGEQYF. CDR3 coding DNA: TGTGCCAGCTCACCTCGAGACAGGGGGCTCGGGGAGCAGTACTTC.

This clonotype has just a few counts. The chain is built from TRBV6-2 or TRBV6-3 and TRBJ1-5; no firm D call. Germline CDR1 reads MNHEY; CDR2 reads SVGEGT. V lost 0 bases and J 7 bases, leaving 16 bases between the germline ends. The CDR3 is 16 amino acids. In DNA form, the CDR3 reads TGTGCCAGCAGTTACTCCCCAAGGAGGCCCGAACAGCCCCAGCATTTT. Encoded protein: CASSYSPRRPEQPQHF.

The chain is built from TRBV20-1 and TRBJ2-5; D perhaps matches TRBD2 (7 bases). Gene TRBJ2-7 matches the end of the DNA better, so the J call may be wrong. The CDR3 length is 14 residues. CDR1 DFQATT and CDR2 SNEGSKA come from the germline V gene (reference sequence). The CDR3 region is CSAPGRGSNYEQYF. CDR3 nucleotide sequence: TGCAGTGCTCCGGGGAGGGGGAGTAACTACGAGCAGTACTTC.

This clonotype was counted at least ten times. This chain links TRBV29-1 with TRBJ1-2, with D perhaps TRBD1 (5 bases). V lost 6 bases and J 7 bases, leaving 18 bases between the germline ends. CDR3 size: 13 residues. CDR1 SQVTM and CDR2 ANQGSEA come from the germline V gene. This chain's CDR3 is CSVQGAGRSGYTF. CDR3 DNA sequence: TGCAGCGTCCAAGGGGCAGGGAGGAGTGGCTACACCTTC.

The chain employs TRBV2 and TRBJ1-5; 10 nucleotides agree with TRBD1. This CDR3 is built from 15 residues. Germline V gives CDR1 SNHLY, CDR2 FYNNEI. V lost 4 bases and J lost 7; bases outside the gene matches: 7. Here the CDR3 DNA reads TGTGCCAGCAGTGGGGACAGGGGAACAGGCCAGCCCCAGCATTTT. Translating gives CASSGDRGTGQPQHF.

The chain couples TRBV21-1 to TRBJ1-6; the table calls TRBD1, which could not be checked here. TRBV21-1 is labeled a pseudogene. The CDR3 is made up of 13 amino acids. CDR3 amino acids: CARTGTGVSPLHF. CDR3 DNA sequence: TGTGCCAGAACCGGGACAGGGGTCTCACCCCTCCACTTT.

This clonotype was seen only once. One end of the junction fails to match germline, which may point to a read error. The CDR3 here is CASSLNGQPTAGCTF. The CDR3 coding sequence is TGCGCCAGCAGCCTAAACGGACAGCCTACGGCTGGCTGCACCTTC. V usage is TRBV5-1 and J usage is TRBJ1-2, with D perhaps TRBD1 (6 bases). The CDR3 has 15 amino acids. Germline assignment: CDR1 SGHRS and CDR2 YFSETQ.

The V gene is TRBV14, the J gene TRBJ2-7; D unresolved. Trimming removed 1 base at V and 4 bases at J, with 14 bases between. Germline CDR1 and CDR2: SGHDN and FVKESK. The CDR3 sequence is 15 residues long. The CDR3 sequence: CASSQGKGVWYEQYF. The CDR3 DNA sequence: TGTGCCAGCAGCCAAGGGAAGGGCGTCTGGTACGAGCAGTACTTC. The full variable domain, with the rest looked up from reference TRBV14 and TRBJ2-7, is EAGVTQFPSHSVIEKGQTVTLRCDPISGHDNLYWYRRVMGKEIKFLLHFVKESKQDESGMPNNRFLAERTGGTYSTLKVQPAELEDSGVYFCASSQGKGVWYEQYFGPGTRLTVT.

This clonotype showed up just a few times. This sequence joins TRBV7-8 and TRBJ2-5; D perhaps matches TRBD1 (5 bases). The CDR3 extends over 15 amino acids. Germline lookup yields CDR1 SGHVS and CDR2 FQNEAQ. V dropped 6 bases and J dropped 5 bases, with 19 bases sitting between them. CDR3 nucleotide sequence: TGTGCCAGCAGTCCCAACAGGATTTCTGGGGAGACCCAGTACTTC. Translation: CASSPNRISGETQYF.

The sample holds many counts of this clonotype. The chain has TRBV12-3 or TRBV12-4 and TRBJ1-1, with D perhaps matching TRBD1 (5 bases). The CDR3 spans 13 residues. Trimming cost V 6 bases and J 0 bases, with 8 bases left between them. The DNA of the CDR3 is TGTGCCAGCAGCAAGACAGTGAACACTGAAGCTTTCTTT. Translation: CASSKTVNTEAFF.